This record concerns one T cell receptor beta chain sequence. As yet, its antigen is unknown. Profiled with immunoSEQ multiplex PCR; TCRdb holds only in-frame clones, not every one. The sample includes 150,000 or so clones, 85% to 90% of them seen just once. CDR3 length: 15 amino acids. The germline V gene has CDR1 SGDLS and CDR2 YYNGEE. Unmatched junction bases numbered 8, after V lost 4 bases and J lost 5 bases. The sample is drawn from a study of cytomegalovirus exposure and HLA in healthy donors. General observations from the study: High sensitivity and specificity were reportedly achieved when the classifier diagnosed cytomegalovirus status.

The rearrangement links TRBV9 to TRBJ1-4, with 7 bases lining up with TRBD1. Sequences were obtained from PBMCs. This receptor was identified in a woman aged 25 to 39 in good health and CMV-seropositive. The DNA of the CDR3 is TGTGCCAGCAGCCCCGGACAGGTCCTAAATGAAAAACTGTTTTTT. As protein: CASSPGQVLNEKLFF.